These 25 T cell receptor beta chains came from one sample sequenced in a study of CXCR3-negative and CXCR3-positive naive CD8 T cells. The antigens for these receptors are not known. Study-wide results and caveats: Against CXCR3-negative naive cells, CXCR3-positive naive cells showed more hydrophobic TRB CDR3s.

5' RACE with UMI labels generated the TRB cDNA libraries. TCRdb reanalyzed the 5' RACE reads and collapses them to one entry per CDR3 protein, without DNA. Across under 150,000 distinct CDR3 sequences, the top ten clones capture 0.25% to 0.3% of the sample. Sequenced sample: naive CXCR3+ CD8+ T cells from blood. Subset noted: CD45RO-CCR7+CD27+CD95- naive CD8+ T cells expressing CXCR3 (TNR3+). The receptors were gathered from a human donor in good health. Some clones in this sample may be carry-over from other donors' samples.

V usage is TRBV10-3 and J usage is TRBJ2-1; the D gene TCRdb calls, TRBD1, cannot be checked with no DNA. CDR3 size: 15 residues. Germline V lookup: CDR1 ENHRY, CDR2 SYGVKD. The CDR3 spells CAIKIGEDSYNEQFF.

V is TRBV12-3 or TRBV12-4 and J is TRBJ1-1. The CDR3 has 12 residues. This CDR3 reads CASTGVNTEAFF.

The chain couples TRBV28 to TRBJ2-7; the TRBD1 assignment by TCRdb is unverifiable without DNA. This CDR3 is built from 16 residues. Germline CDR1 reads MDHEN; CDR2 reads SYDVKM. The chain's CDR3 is CASSYPGTPRNYEQYF. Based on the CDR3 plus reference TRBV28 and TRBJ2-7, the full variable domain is DVKVTQSSRYLVKRTGEKVFLECVQDMDHENMFWYRQDPGLGLRLIYFSYDVKMKEKGDIPEGYSVSREKKERFSLILESASTNQTSMYLCASSYPGTPRNYEQYFGPGTRLTVT.

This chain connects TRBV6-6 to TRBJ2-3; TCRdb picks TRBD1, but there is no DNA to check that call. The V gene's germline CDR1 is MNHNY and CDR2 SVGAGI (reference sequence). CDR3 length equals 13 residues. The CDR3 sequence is CASSAGSSGTQYF.

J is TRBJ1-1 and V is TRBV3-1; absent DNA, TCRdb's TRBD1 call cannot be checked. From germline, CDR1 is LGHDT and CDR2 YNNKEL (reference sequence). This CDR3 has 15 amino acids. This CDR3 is CASSQDQNRYTEAFF.

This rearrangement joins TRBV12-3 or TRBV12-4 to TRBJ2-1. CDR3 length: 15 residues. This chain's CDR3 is CASSFAGTTYNEQFF.

The CDR3 sequence is CASSGDGTEAFF. The J gene is TRBJ1-1, the V gene TRBV6-2 or TRBV6-3. Per the germline V gene, CDR1 is MNHEY and CDR2 is SVGEGT. The length of the CDR3 is 12 residues.

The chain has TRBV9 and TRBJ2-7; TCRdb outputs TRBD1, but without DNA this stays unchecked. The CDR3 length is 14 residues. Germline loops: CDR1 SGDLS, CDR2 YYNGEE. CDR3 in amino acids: CASSDHPGGGEQYF.

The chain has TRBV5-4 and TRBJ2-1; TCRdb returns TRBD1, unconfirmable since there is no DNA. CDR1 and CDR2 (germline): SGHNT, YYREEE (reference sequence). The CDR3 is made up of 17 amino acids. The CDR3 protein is CASSFDLGSRGLNEQFF. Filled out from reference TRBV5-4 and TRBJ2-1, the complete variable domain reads ETGVTQSPTHLIKTRGQQVTLRCSSQSGHNTVSWYQQALGQGPQFIFQYYREEENGRGNFPPRFSGLQFPNYSSELNVNALELDDSALYLCASSFDLGSRGLNEQFFGPGTRLTVL.

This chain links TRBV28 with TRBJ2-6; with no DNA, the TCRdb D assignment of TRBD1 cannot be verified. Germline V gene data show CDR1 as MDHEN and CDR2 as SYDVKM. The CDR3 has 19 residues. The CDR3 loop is CAISPLQTGGISGANVLTF.

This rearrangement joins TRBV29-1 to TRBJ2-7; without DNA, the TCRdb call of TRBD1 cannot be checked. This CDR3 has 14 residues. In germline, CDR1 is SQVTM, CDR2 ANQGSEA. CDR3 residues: CSVVGTGGTYEQYF.

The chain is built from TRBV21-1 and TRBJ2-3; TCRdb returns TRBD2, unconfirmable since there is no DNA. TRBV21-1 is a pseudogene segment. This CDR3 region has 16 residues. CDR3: CASSKLGLAGTDTQYF.

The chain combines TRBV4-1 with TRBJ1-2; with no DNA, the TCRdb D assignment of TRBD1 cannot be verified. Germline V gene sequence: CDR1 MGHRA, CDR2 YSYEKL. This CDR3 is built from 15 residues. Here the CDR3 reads CASSQDRGVSYGYTF.

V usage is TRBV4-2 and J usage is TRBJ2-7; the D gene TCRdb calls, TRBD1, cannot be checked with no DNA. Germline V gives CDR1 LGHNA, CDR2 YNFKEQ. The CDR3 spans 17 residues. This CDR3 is CASSQENPGTPSYEQYF.

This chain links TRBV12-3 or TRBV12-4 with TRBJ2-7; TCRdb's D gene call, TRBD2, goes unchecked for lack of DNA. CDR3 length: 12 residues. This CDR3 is CASGGETYEQYF.

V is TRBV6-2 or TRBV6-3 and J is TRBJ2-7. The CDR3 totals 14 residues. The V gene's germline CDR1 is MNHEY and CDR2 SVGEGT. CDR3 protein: CASSYLSSAYEQYF.

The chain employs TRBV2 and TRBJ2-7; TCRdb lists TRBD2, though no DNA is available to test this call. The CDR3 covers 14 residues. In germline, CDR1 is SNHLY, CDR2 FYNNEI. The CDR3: CASLSGRPSYEQYF.

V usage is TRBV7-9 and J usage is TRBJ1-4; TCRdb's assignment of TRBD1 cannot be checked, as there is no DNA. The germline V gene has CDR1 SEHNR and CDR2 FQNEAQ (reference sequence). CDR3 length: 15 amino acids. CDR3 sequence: CASSRAAADNEKLFF. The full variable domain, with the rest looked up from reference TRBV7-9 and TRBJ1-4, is DTGVSQNPRHKITKRGQNVTFRCDPISEHNRLYWYRQTLGQGPEFLTYFQNEAQLEKSRLLSDRFSAERPKGSFSTLEIQRTEQGDSAMYLCASSRAAADNEKLFFGSGTQLSVL.

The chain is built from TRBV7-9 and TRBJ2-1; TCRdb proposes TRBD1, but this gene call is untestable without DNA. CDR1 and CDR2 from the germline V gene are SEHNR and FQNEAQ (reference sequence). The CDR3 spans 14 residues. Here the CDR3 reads CASSLNTGGDEQFF.

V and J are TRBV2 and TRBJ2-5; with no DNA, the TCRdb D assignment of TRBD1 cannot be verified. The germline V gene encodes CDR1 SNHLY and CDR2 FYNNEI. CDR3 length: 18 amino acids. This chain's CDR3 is CASSEAPTGTGGRETQYF.

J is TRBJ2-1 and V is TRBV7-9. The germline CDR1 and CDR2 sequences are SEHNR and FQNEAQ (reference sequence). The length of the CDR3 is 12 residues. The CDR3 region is CASYIWANEQFF.

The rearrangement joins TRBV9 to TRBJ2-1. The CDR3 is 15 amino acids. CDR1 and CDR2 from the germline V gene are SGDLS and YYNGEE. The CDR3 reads CASSVDSNSYNEQFF. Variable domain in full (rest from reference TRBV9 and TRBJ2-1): DSGVTQTPKHLITATGQRVTLRCSPRSGDLSVYWYQQSLDQGLQFLIQYYNGEERAKGNILERFSAQQFPDLHSELNLSSLELGDSALYFCASSVDSNSYNEQFFGPGTRLTVL.

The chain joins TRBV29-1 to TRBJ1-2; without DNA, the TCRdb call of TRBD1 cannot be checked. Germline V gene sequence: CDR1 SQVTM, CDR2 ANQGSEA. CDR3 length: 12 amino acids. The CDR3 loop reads CSVQTGDYGYTF.

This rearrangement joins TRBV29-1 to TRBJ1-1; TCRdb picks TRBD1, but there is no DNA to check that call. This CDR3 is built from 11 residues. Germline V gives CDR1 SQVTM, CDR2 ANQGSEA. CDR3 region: CSDNTGTEAFF.

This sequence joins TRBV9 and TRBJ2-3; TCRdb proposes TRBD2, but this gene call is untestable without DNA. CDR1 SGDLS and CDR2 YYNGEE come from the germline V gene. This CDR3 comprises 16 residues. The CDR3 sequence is CASSVGGALVTDTQYF.